This TCR beta chain was captured by sequencing in a study of cytomegalovirus exposure and HLA in healthy donors (dated 2017 in TCRdb). In the study overall: The 650 to 750 repertoires of the first cohort and the 120 validation repertoires were produced on the same platform, according to a later analysis. Along with the 666-subject first cohort, a separate validation cohort of over a hundred different subjects was used. To predict cytomegalovirus infection status, the study brought together high-throughput TCR immunosequencing, statistical association of individual TCRs with disease status, and machine learning. The study aimed to test whether signatures of past pathogen exposure could be identified by cataloging public T cell receptors.

The paper as a whole reports these results and caveats: It was suggested by the authors that the approach could potentially be generalized to other disease states and immunological phenotypes. In the study, approximately 160 TCR beta chains were listed as associated with cytomegalovirus. In a later analysis, TCRs clustered in the first cohort were found to also tend to co-occur in the roughly 130 validation repertoires, with 94% of cluster scores above 0. A later analysis lacked HLA typing for the validation cohort, so it scored co-occurrence in that cohort across all 110 or so repertoires. While some public TCRs were present in many individuals, most TCR sequences turned up only very rarely across donors. In both the original and validation cohorts, the classifier was reported to diagnose cytomegalovirus status with high specificity and sensitivity. A few of the identified cytomegalovirus-associated TCR beta chains were confirmed in vitro to be specific for cytomegalovirus antigens.

The trim is 2 bases for V and 9 bases for J, with a gap of 20 bases between the germline ends. CDR1 and CDR2, per the germline V gene, are WSHSY and SAAADI. From cysteine to phenylalanine, the CDR3 is 15 amino acids long. Here the CDR3 DNA is all that survives: 45 bases in frame from base 1. Concerning this clone: The antigen it binds to is not known. Per-base quality was not reported, and no clone a single base away is much larger than it.

Donors formed part of the validation cohort, which comprised 95 to 150 subjects and was distinct from the first cohort of over 500 subjects. Receptor amplification or capture employed the immunoSEQ multiplex PCR assay. The authors processed their data as follows. A statistical classification framework was built for diagnosing cytomegalovirus status from the catalog of TCR beta chain sequences. TCRdb mirrors the immuneACCESS table, restricted to in-frame sequences. Some clones are absent from its copies; in checked studies, under half trace to an unresolved V gene, and the reason for the others is unknown. The V and J calls and clone size are taken from that table; D and trimming were inferred from the DNA. The sample contains 200,000 to 250,000 clones, around 86% of them found a single time. Roughly 2% of the sample is held by the ten biggest clonotypes.

The source material was PBMCs. The rearranged segments are TRBV10-2 and TRBJ2-7; a tentative D call is TRBD1 (6 bases match). This clonotype originated in a woman between 18 and 29 years old in good health and CMV-seropositive. The CDR3 protein is CASSEPRTATRGQYF. The DNA sequence is TGCGCCAGCAGTGAGCCTAGGACAGCGACCCGCGGGCAGTACTTC.